The clone carrying this T cell receptor (beta chain) was counted once. Its antigen is unknown. Prior autoimmune disease or systemic immunosuppression barred patients. At baseline, cycle 4 day 1, and cycle 7 day 1, blood was sampled. Sequencing was performed with immunoSEQ multiplex PCR; in TCRdb, only in-frame clones are kept and a portion is missing. The sample includes about 69,000 clones, 80% to 90% of them seen just once. CDR3 length: 15 residues. Trimming took 8 bases from V and 3 from J; bases not matched to a gene: 10. CDR1 is SGHAT, CDR2 FQDESV, per germline (reference sequence). This sample was taken from a study of OX40 agonist ivuxolimab in advanced cancers. Study-level points and caveats: The mean number of expanded clones was higher in CD8+ T cells than in CD4+.

The source is an adult with an advanced solid tumor such as melanoma, head and neck, liver or kidney cancer. This material consisted of CD4+ or CD8+ T cells sorted from blood, taken in a trial of the OX40 agonist ivuxolimab. This rearrangement joins TRBV11-1 to TRBJ2-3, with 8 bases that match TRBD1. CDR3 protein: CASGDAGGATDTQYF. In DNA form, the CDR3 reads TGTGCCAGCGGGGACGCAGGGGGCGCGACAGATACGCAGTATTTT.